The next 24 T cell receptor beta chains were all read from a single sample in a study of identical twins. In TCRdb, the 5' RACE reads were re-called with MiXCR into one record per CDR3 protein. The sample has around 490,000 distinct CDR3 sequences, about 16% seen once. These sequences were also reported in another study, on yellow fever vaccine responses in identical twins.

The source material was CD4+ T cells sorted from blood. Receptors originate from a woman between 18 and 30 years old in good health.

The V call is TRBV7-8, the J call TRBJ2-5, with 9 bases that match TRBD2. CDR1 SGHVS and CDR2 FQNEAQ come from the germline V gene. This CDR3 spans 14 amino acids. V dropped 5 bases and J dropped 5; count of bases not matched to a gene: 6. The CDR3: CASSLSGSMETQYF. The CDR3 coding sequence is TGTGCCAGCAGCCTTAGCGGGAGTATGGAGACCCAGTACTTC. The full variable domain, its missing parts supplied by reference TRBV7-8 and TRBJ2-5, is GAGVSQSPRYKVAKRGQDVALRCDPISGHVSLFWYQQALGQGPEFLTYFQNEAQLDKSGLPSDRFFAERPEGSVSTLKIQRTQQEDSAVYLCASSLSGSMETQYFGPGTRLLVL.

This clonotype was detected a few times. V and J are TRBV28 and TRBJ2-1, with no clear D. CDR3 length: 10 amino acids. Per germline, CDR1 MDHEN and CDR2 SYDVKM. The V end lost 7 bases, the J end lost 6 bases, and 4 bases lay between the germline ends. The CDR3 spells CASMGNEQFF. The CDR3, as DNA: TGTGCCAGCATGGGCAATGAGCAGTTCTTC.

The chain joins TRBV7-9 to TRBJ1-1; 9 positions match TRBD1. Germline assignment: CDR1 SEHNR and CDR2 FQNEAQ (reference sequence). The CDR3 has 13 amino acids. V gave up 5 bases and J gave up 8 bases; unmatched junction bases: 6. The CDR3 DNA follows: TGTGCCAGCAGCCCTCAAGGACAGGGGGAAGCTTTCTTT. This sequence encodes CASSPQGQGEAFF.

V gene TRBV27 combines with J gene TRBJ2-7; TRBD2 matches at 7 bases. The germline gives CDR1 MNHEY, CDR2 SMNVEV (reference sequence). The ends lost 3 bases at V and 0 bases at J; junction bases unmatched: 8. The CDR3 consists of 16 residues. The CDR3 loop reads CASSLFYGTNSYEQYF. In DNA form, the CDR3 reads TGTGCCAGCAGTTTGTTTTATGGGACTAACTCCTACGAGCAGTACTTC.

This clonotype was seen a few times. The rearrangement links TRBV27 to TRBJ2-1, with 7 nucleotides matching TRBD2. The V gene end was trimmed by 5 bases and the J gene end by 0 bases; junction bases not matched to a gene: 7. Germline CDR1 MNHEY, CDR2 SMNVEV (reference sequence). This CDR3 has 16 amino acids. The CDR3 protein is CASSQIPSGSYNEQFF. The CDR3 coding sequence is TGTGCCAGCAGTCAGATACCTAGCGGCTCCTACAATGAGCAGTTCTTC.

The gene calls are TRBV29-1 and TRBJ2-5; D might be TRBD1 or TRBD2, each matching 5 bases. V lost 3 bases and J lost 4, with 18 bases in between. The CDR3 covers 15 residues. Germline CDR1 SQVTM, CDR2 ANQGSEA. The CDR3 loop reads CSVDTWGREGETQYF. The CDR3 DNA reads as TGCAGCGTTGATACGTGGGGACGGGAAGGAGAGACCCAGTACTTC. Drawing the rest from reference TRBV29-1 and TRBJ2-5, the complete variable domain is SAVISQKPSRDICQRGTSLTIQCQVDSQVTMMFWYRQQPGQSLTLIATANQGSEATYESGFVIDKFPISRPNLTFSTLTVSNMSPEDSSIYLCSVDTWGREGETQYFGPGTRLLVL.

This clonotype was counted between two and nine times. The V and J genes are TRBV29-1 and TRBJ2-1; TRBD1 matches 7 bases. V was clipped by 6 bases and J by 6 bases; unmatched bases: 8. From germline, CDR1 is SQVTM and CDR2 ANQGSEA. This CDR3 has 13 residues. The CDR3 DNA reads as TGCAGCGTGACCCCGACAGGGCGCAATGAGCAGTTCTTC. It codes for CSVTPTGRNEQFF.

The rearrangement uses TRBV7-9 and TRBJ2-7; D is perhaps TRBD2 (5 bases). Per the germline V gene, CDR1 is SEHNR and CDR2 is FQNEAQ (reference sequence). The length of the CDR3 is 14 residues. V gave up 4 bases and J gave up 6 bases, with 16 bases separating them. The CDR3 reads CASSSHRKAGEQYF. The DNA of the CDR3 is TGTGCCAGCAGCTCACACCGAAAGGCGGGCGAGCAGTACTTC.

This clonotype was seen repeatedly, ten times or more. This sequence joins TRBV15 and TRBJ2-3; 10 bases agree with TRBD1. The CDR3 is made up of 18 amino acids. Germline loops: CDR1 LNHNV, CDR2 YYDKDF (reference sequence). V dropped 0 bases and J dropped 0; count of bases not matched to a gene: 6. The CDR3 coding sequence is TGTGCCACCAGCAGAGACCCGGGACAGGGGTCTAGCACAGATACGCAGTATTTT. This sequence encodes CATSRDPGQGSSTDTQYF. Full variable domain (remainder filled in from reference TRBV15 and TRBJ2-3): DAMVIQNPRYQVTQFGKPVTLSCSQTLNHNVMYWYQQKSSQAPKLLFHYYDKDFNNEADTPDNFQSRRPNTSFCFLDIRSPGLGDTAMYLCATSRDPGQGSSTDTQYFGPGTRLTVL.

This clonotype was counted only a few times. This chain connects TRBV10-3 to TRBJ2-7; no firm D call. Germline CDR1 and CDR2: ENHRY and SYGVKD. Trimming left V 2 bases short and J 3 bases short, with 5 bases between. The CDR3 sequence is 12 residues long. Here the CDR3 DNA reads TGTGCCATCAGTGAGCGGAACTACGAGCAGTACGTC. This codes for CAISERNYEQYV.

This clonotype was found a few times. The rearrangement links TRBV29-1 to TRBJ2-7; no firm D call. The CDR3 totals 13 residues. Germline V gives CDR1 SQVTM, CDR2 ANQGSEA. V was pared by 5 bases and J by 2 bases, with 13 bases between. CDR3 nucleotides: TGCAGCGTTTTCCTAGGGCCCACCTACGAGCAGTACTTC. It is translated as CSVFLGPTYEQYF.

The sample holds a few counts of this clonotype. The chain is built from TRBV5-1 and TRBJ2-1; D gene uncertain. The germline CDR1 and CDR2 sequences are SGHRS and YFSETQ. This CDR3 region has 16 residues. V lost 0 bases and J lost 8, with 18 bases in between. The CDR3 nucleotides read TGCGCCAGCAGCTTGGTTATTAGTTTCGTTTCCGATGAGCAGTTCTTC. Protein: CASSLVISFVSDEQFF.

The chain uses TRBV7-6 and TRBJ2-2, with D hard to call. The V end was cut by 7 bases, the J end by 0 bases, with 12 bases between. Looked up from germline, CDR1 is SGHVS and CDR2 is FNYEAQ. The CDR3 runs 15 residues. CDR3 region: CASTHPRSNTGELFF. Written as DNA, the CDR3 is TGTGCCAGCACCCACCCCAGATCGAACACCGGGGAGCTGTTTTTT.

To note about this clonotype: A much larger clone lies a single base off, so this may be a read error. The chain combines TRBV5-1 with TRBJ2-3; D perhaps matches TRBD2 (5 bases). The CDR3 contains 12 residues. The germline V gene has CDR1 SGHRS and CDR2 YFSETQ. V lost 5 bases and J lost 1, with 5 bases in between. The chain's CDR3 is CASREGTDTQYF. The CDR3 DNA reads as TGCGCCAGCAGGGAGGGCACAGATACGCAGTATTTT.

The chain uses TRBV20-1 and TRBJ2-5; D remains ambiguous. The CDR3 runs 15 residues. Trimming left V 2 bases short and J 1 base short, with 14 bases between. CDR1 DFQATT and CDR2 SNEGSKA come from the germline V gene (reference sequence). CDR3 sequence reads: CSARPPTPVQETQYF. The CDR3 DNA reads as TGCAGTGCTAGACCCCCGACACCCGTCCAAGAGACCCAGTACTTC.

Only a few counts were recorded for this clonotype. This chain's CDR3 is CSARDRGFGTEAFF. CDR3 nucleotide sequence: TGCAGTGCTAGAGATCGGGGGTTTGGGACTGAAGCTTTCTTT. The rearrangement joins TRBV20-1 to TRBJ1-1, with D perhaps TRBD1 (5 bases). Per the germline V gene, CDR1 is DFQATT and CDR2 is SNEGSKA (reference sequence). The germline V and J ends were trimmed by 0 bases and 5 bases, with 13 bases remaining between them. The CDR3 is 14 residues long.

CDR3 coding DNA: TGCAGTGCTAACCCCAGGGTTGTGGGTGAAGCTTTCTTT. The encoded protein is CSANPRVVGEAFF. The chain recombines TRBV20-1 with TRBJ1-1, with a possible D match to TRBD1 (5 bases). Deletions cut 4 bases from V and 7 bases from J, with 16 bases between. Looked up from germline, CDR1 is DFQATT and CDR2 is SNEGSKA (reference sequence). This CDR3 has 13 residues.

The chain employs TRBV20-1 and TRBJ2-3; the D gene is possibly TRBD2 (6 bases). The CDR3 runs 17 residues. V was cut by 5 bases and J by 0 bases, with 21 bases left in between. Per germline, CDR1 DFQATT and CDR2 SNEGSKA (reference sequence). The CDR3 DNA is TGCAGTGCTCCCAAAGGCGGGGCGGCCACTAGCACAGATACGCAGTATTTT. It specifies CSAPKGGAATSTDTQYF.

This clonotype was counted at least ten times. This chain joins TRBV12-3 or TRBV12-4 and TRBJ1-1; the match to TRBD1 covers 8 bases. This CDR3 contains 16 residues. The ends lost 4 bases at V and 0 bases at J; junction bases unmatched: 7. The CDR3 is CASSSRTGHMNTEAFF. Written as DNA, the CDR3 is TGTGCCAGCAGTTCCCGGACAGGGCACATGAACACTGAAGCTTTCTTT.

The chain couples TRBV12-3 or TRBV12-4 to TRBJ1-5; 7 nucleotides match TRBD1. The trim removed 6 bases at V and 2 bases at J, leaving 4 bases unmatched. This CDR3 comprises 14 residues. CDR3 sequence: CASRGDSGNQPQHF. The CDR3 region has the DNA TGTGCCAGCAGAGGGGACAGTGGCAATCAGCCCCAGCATTTT.

The V gene is TRBV5-1, the J gene TRBJ2-1; 12 positions agree with TRBD1. The CDR3 covers 15 residues. With V trimmed by 3 bases and J by 5 bases, 3 bases remained unmatched. Germline V CDR1 and CDR2: SGHRS, YFSETQ. The CDR3, as DNA: TGCGCCAGCAGCTGGGGGACAGGGGGCAACAATGAGCAGTTCTTC. It codes for CASSWGTGGNNEQFF.

The gene calls are TRBV10-3 and TRBJ2-1; the match to TRBD1 covers 7 bases. The trim removed 6 bases at V and 5 bases at J, leaving 7 bases unmatched. Germline assignment: CDR1 ENHRY and CDR2 SYGVKD. This CDR3 is built from 14 residues. This CDR3 is CAISRGQTNNEQFF. In DNA form, the CDR3 reads TGTGCCATCAGCCGGGGACAGACTAACAATGAGCAGTTCTTC.

Many counts were recorded for this clonotype. The junction shows a germline mismatch at one end, possibly a read error. The chain carries TRBV5-1 and TRBJ2-3, with 11 bases aligning to TRBD2. This CDR3 has 15 amino acids. From germline, CDR1 is SGHRS and CDR2 YFSETQ. The CDR3 spells CASSLAGGPTDTQYF. Here the CDR3 DNA reads TGTGCCAGCAGTTTAGCGGGGGGGCCTACAGATACGCAGTATTTT.

This clonotype turned up a few times. The chain has TRBV3-1 and TRBJ1-3; TRBD1 matches at 7 bases. With V trimmed by 6 bases and J by 8 bases, 10 bases remained unmatched. The CDR3 sequence is 14 residues long. Germline CDR1 reads LGHDT; CDR2 reads YNNKEL (reference sequence). CDR3 in amino acids: CASRTNLGQDTIYF. CDR3 coding DNA: TGTGCCAGCAGGACCAACCTCGGACAGGACACCATATATTTT.